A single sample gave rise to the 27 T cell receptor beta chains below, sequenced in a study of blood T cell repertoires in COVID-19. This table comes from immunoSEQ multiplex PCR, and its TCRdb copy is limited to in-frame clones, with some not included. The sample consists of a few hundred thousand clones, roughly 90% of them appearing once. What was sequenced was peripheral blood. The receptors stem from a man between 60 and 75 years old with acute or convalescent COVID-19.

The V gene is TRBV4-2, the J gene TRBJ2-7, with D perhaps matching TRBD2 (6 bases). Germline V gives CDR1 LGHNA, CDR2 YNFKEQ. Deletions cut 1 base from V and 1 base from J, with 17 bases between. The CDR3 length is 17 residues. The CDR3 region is CASSQGVFGSGSYEQYF. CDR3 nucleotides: TGTGCCAGCAGCCAAGGGGTTTTCGGGAGCGGGTCCTACGAGCAGTACTTC.

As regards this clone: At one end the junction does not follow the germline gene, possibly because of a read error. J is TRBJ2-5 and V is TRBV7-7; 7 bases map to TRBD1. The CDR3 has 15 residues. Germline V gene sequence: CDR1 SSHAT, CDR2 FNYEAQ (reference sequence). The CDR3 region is CASSPQGQSGETQYF. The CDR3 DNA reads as TGTGCTAGCAGCCCTCAGGGACAGTCGGGAGAGACCCAGTACTTC. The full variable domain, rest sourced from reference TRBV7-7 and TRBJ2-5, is GAGVSQSPRYKVTKRGQDVTLRCDPISSHATLYWYQQALGQGPEFLTYFNYEAQPDKSGLPSDRFSAERPEGSISTLTIQRTEQRDSAMYRCASSPQGQSGETQYFGPGTRLLVL.

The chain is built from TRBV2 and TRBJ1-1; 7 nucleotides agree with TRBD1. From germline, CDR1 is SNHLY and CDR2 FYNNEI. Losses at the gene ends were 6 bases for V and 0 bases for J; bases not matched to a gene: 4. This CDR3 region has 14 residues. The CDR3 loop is CASRRDRMNTEAFF. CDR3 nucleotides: TGTGCCAGCAGAAGGGACAGAATGAACACTGAAGCTTTCTTT.

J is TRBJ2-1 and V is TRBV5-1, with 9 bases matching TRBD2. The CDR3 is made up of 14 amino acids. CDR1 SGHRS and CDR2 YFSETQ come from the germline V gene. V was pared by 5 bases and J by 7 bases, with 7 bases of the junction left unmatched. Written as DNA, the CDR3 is TGCGCCAGCAGTTATAGCGGGAGAGGGAATGAGCAGTTCTTC. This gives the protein CASSYSGRGNEQFF.

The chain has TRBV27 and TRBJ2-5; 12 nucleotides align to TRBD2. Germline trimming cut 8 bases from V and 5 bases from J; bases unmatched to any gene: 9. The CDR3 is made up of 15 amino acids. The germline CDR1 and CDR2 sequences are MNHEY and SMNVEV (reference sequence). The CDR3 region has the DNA TGTGCCAGCGGACCCAGACTAGCGGGAGCGGAGACCCAGTACTTC. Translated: CASGPRLAGAETQYF.

The CDR3 DNA sequence: TGCGCCAGCACTCCGACAGGGGGGGACTATGGCTACACCTTC. It encodes CASTPTGGDYGYTF. The V and J genes are TRBV5-1 and TRBJ1-2; 9 bases are a match to TRBD1. The CDR3 totals 14 residues. CDR1 and CDR2 from the germline V gene are SGHRS and YFSETQ. V trimming: 6 bases; J trimming: 3 bases; junction bases outside the gene matches: 6.

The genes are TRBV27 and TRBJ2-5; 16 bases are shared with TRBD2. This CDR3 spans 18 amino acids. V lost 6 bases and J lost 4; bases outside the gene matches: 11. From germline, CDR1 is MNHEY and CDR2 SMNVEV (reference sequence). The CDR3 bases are TGTGCCAGCAGCCAGACTGGGACTAGCGGGAGGGTAGTAGAGACCCAGTACTTC. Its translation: CASSQTGTSGRVVETQYF.

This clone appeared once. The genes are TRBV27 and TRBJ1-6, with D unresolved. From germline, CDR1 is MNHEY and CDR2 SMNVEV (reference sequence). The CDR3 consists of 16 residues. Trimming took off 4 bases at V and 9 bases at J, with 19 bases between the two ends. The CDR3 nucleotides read TGTGCCAGCAGTTCCTGGACTCGGGCCTTTGGTTCACCCCTCCACTTT. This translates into CASSSWTRAFGSPLHF.

The CDR3 sequence is CASGLDSGSGNTIYF. The CDR3 region has the DNA TGTGCTAGTGGTTTGGACAGCGGCTCTGGAAACACCATATATTTT. The J gene is TRBJ1-3, the V gene TRBV12-5; no clear D. The V gene lost 1 base and the J gene lost 0 bases, with 7 bases spanning the gap. Germline-derived CDR1 and CDR2 are LGHNT and FRNRAP. The CDR3 is 15 residues long.

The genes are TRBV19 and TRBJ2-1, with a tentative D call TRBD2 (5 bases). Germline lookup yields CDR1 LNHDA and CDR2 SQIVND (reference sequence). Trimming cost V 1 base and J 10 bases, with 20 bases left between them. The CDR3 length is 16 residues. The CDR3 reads CASSIVPDTGSREQFF. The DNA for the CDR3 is TGTGCCAGTAGTATAGTCCCTGATACGGGATCGAGGGAGCAGTTCTTC.

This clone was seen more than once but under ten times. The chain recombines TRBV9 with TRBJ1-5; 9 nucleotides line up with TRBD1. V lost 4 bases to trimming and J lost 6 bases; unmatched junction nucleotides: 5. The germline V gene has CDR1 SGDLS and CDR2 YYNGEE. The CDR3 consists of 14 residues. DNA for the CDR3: TGTGCCAGCAGCAGGACAGGGGCTGGTCAGCCCCAGCATTTT. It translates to CASSRTGAGQPQHF.

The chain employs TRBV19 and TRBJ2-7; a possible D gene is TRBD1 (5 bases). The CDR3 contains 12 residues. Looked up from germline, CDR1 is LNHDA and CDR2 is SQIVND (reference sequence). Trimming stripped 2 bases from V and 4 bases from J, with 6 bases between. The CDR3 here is CASSIPGYEQYF. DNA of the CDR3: TGTGCCAGTAGTATACCAGGGTACGAGCAGTACTTC.

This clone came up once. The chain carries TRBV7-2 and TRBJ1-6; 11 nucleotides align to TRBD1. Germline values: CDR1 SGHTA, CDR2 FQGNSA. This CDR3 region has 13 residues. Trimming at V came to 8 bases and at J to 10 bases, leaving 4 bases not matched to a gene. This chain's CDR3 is CASGTGGRSPLHF. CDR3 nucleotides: TGTGCCAGCGGGACAGGGGGTCGGTCACCCCTCCACTTT.

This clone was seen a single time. The CDR3 reads CASSLGLAGTYNEQFF. CDR3 DNA: TGTGCCAGCAGCCTAGGACTAGCGGGTACTTACAATGAGCAGTTCTTC. The V and J genes are TRBV7-8 and TRBJ2-1; TRBD2 matches at 11 bases. V lost 5 bases, J lost 4 bases, and 7 bases stayed unmatched. Per germline, CDR1 SGHVS and CDR2 FQNEAQ. CDR3 length equals 16 residues. The complete variable domain, with remaining parts taken from reference TRBV7-8 and TRBJ2-1, reads GAGVSQSPRYKVAKRGQDVALRCDPISGHVSLFWYQQALGQGPEFLTYFQNEAQLDKSGLPSDRFFAERPEGSVSTLKIQRTQQEDSAVYLCASSLGLAGTYNEQFFGPGTRLTVL.

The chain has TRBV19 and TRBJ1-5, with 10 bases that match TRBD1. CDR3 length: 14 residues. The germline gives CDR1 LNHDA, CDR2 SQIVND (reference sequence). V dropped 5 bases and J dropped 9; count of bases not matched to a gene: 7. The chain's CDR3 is CASSGQGGRRPQHF. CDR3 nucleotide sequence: TGTGCCAGTAGTGGACAGGGGGGCCGAAGGCCCCAGCATTTT.

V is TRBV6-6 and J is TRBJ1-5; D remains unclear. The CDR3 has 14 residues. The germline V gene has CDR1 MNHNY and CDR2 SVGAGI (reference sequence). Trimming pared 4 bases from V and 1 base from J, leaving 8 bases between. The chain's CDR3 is CASSLQESNQPQHF. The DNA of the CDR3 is TGTGCCAGCAGTTTACAAGAAAGCAATCAGCCCCAGCATTTT.

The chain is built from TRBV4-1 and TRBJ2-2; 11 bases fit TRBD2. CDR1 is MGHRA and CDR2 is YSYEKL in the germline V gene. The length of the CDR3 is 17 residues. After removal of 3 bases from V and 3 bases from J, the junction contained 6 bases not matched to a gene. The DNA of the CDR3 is TGCGCCAGCAGCCAGGTAGCGGGAGGGCCGGACACCGGGGAGCTGTTTTTT. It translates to CASSQVAGGPDTGELFF.

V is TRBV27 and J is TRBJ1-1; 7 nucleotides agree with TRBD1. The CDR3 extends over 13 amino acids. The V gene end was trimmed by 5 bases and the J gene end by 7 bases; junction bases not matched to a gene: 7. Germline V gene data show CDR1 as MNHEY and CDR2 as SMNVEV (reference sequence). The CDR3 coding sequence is TGTGCCAGCAGTCGACAGGGTGAGGTTGAAGCTTTCTTT. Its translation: CASSRQGEVEAFF.

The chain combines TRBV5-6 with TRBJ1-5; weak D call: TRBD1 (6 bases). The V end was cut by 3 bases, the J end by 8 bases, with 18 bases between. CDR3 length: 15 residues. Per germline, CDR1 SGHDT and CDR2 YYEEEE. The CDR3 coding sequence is TGTGCCAGCAGCTCGATAACATTACAGGGAGAGCCCCAGCATTTT. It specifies CASSSITLQGEPQHF.

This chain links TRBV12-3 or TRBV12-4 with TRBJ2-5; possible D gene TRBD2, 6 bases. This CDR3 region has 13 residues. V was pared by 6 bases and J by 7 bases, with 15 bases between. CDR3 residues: CASRTIAAGTQYF. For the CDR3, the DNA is TGTGCCAGCAGAACTATAGCGGCGGGGACCCAGTACTTC.

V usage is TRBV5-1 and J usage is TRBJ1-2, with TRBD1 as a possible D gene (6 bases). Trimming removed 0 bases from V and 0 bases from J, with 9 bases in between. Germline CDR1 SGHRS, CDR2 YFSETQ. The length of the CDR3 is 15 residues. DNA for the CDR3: TGCGCCAGCAGCTTGGGGACAGAGACTAACTATGGCTACACCTTC. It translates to CASSLGTETNYGYTF. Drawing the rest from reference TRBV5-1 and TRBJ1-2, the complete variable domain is KAGVTQTPRYLIKTRGQQVTLSCSPISGHRSVSWYQQTPGQGLQFLFEYFSETQRNKGNFPGRFSGRQFSNSRSEMNVSTLELGDSALYLCASSLGTETNYGYTFGSGTRLTVV.

The CDR3 loop is CASSLDRTSTDTQYF. The CDR3 region has the DNA TGTGCCAGCAGCTTAGACAGAACTAGCACAGATACGCAGTATTTT. The rearrangement uses TRBV7-3 and TRBJ2-3; a weak D match, TRBD1 (5 bases). Trimming removed 2 bases from V and 0 bases from J, with 9 bases in between. The CDR3 sequence is 15 residues long. The germline V gene has CDR1 SGHTA and CDR2 FQGTGA.

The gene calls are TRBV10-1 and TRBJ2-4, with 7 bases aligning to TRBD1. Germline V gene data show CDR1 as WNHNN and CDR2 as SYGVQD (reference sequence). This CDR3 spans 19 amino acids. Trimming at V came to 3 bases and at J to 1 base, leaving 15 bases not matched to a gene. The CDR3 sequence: CASSDGKGAPSLAKNIQYF. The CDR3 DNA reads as TGCGCCAGCAGTGACGGTAAGGGGGCGCCGTCGTTGGCCAAAAACATTCAGTACTTC.

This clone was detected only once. The CDR3 sequence is CATGPAAFEQFF. As DNA, the CDR3 is TGTGCCACCGGCCCGGCGGCATTTGAGCAGTTCTTC. V and J are TRBV28 and TRBJ2-1; D is ambiguous. With 10 bases removed from V and 9 bases from J, the gap between germline ends came to 16 bases. The CDR3 extends over 12 amino acids. Germline-derived CDR1 and CDR2 are MDHEN and SYDVKM. Full variable domain (rest looked up from reference TRBV28 and TRBJ2-1): DVKVTQSSRYLVKRTGEKVFLECVQDMDHENMFWYRQDPGLGLRLIYFSYDVKMKEKGDIPEGYSVSREKKERFSLILESASTNQTSMYLCATGPAAFEQFFGPGTRLTVL.

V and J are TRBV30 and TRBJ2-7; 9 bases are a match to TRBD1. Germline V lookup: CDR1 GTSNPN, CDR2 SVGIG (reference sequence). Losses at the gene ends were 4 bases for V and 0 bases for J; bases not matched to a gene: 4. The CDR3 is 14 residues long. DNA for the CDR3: TGTGCCTGGAACGACAGGGGGTTCTCCTACGAGCAGTACTTC. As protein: CAWNDRGFSYEQYF.

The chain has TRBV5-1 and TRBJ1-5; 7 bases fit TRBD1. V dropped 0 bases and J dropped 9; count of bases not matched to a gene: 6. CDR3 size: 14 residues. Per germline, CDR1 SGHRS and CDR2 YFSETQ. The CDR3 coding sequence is TGCGCCAGCAGCTTGGAAGGACAGGCCCCGCCCCAGCATTTT. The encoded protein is CASSLEGQAPPQHF.

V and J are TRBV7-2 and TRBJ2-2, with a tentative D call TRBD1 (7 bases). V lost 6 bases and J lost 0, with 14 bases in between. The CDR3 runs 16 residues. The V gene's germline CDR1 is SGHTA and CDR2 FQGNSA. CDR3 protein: CASRYRGGTNTGELFF. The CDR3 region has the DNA TGTGCCAGCAGGTACAGGGGAGGCACGAACACCGGGGAGCTGTTTTTT. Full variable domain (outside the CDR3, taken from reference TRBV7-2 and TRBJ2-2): GAGVSQSPSNKVTEKGKDVELRCDPISGHTALYWYRQSLGQGLEFLIYFQGNSAPDKSGLPSDRFSAERTGGSVSTLTIQRTQQEDSAVYLCASRYRGGTNTGELFFGEGSRLTVL.